The 25 T cell receptor beta chains below all came from one sample that was sequenced in a study of T cell responses to AZD1222 COVID-19 vaccine. The assay was immunoSEQ multiplex PCR, and TCRdb's table has in-frame clones only and misses some. This sample has about 140,000 clones, with around nine tenths found just once. Sequencing used peripheral blood, obtained 28 days after the second AZD1222 dose. The receptors here all came from an adult who received the AZD1222 COVID-19 vaccine.

DNA for the CDR3: TGTGCCAGCACCGATCGCTGGGGTAGCAATCAGCCCCAGCATTTT. This gives the protein CASTDRWGSNQPQHF. This chain connects TRBV27 to TRBJ1-5; D remains unclear. Germline-derived CDR1 and CDR2 are MNHEY and SMNVEV (reference sequence). The CDR3 consists of 15 residues. The germline V and J ends were trimmed by 7 bases and 0 bases, with 13 bases remaining between them.

The V call is TRBV28, the J call TRBJ2-1, with 11 positions matching TRBD1. V gave up 5 bases and J gave up 9 bases; unmatched junction bases: 9. The CDR3 is made up of 15 amino acids. Germline V gene sequence: CDR1 MDHEN, CDR2 SYDVKM. In nucleotides, the CDR3 is TGTGCCAGCAGTCCTGGGGGACAGGGGGTAGGTGAGCAGTTCTTC. Translation gives CASSPGGQGVGEQFF.

The V gene is TRBV5-1, the J gene TRBJ1-2; D is unresolved. V gave up 0 bases and J gave up 6 bases, with 6 bases separating them. The CDR3 spans 12 residues. CDR1 and CDR2 from the germline V gene are SGHRS and YFSETQ. The CDR3 here is CASSLEGHGYTF. The CDR3 nucleotides are TGCGCCAGCAGCTTGGAGGGCCATGGCTACACCTTC. Full variable domain (outside the CDR3, taken from reference TRBV5-1 and TRBJ1-2): KAGVTQTPRYLIKTRGQQVTLSCSPISGHRSVSWYQQTPGQGLQFLFEYFSETQRNKGNFPGRFSGRQFSNSRSEMNVSTLELGDSALYLCASSLEGHGYTFGSGTRLTVV.

J is TRBJ1-6 and V is TRBV7-3, with 8 bases that match TRBD1. Germline CDR1 is SGHTA and CDR2 is FQGTGA. With V trimmed by 2 bases and J by 6 bases, 3 bases remained unmatched. The CDR3 spans 15 residues. CDR3 in DNA: TGTGCCAGCAGCTTACAGGGGGCCAGTAATTCACCCCTCCACTTT. Its translation: CASSLQGASNSPLHF.

The chain links TRBV5-1 to TRBJ2-5; TRBD1 or TRBD2 may be the D gene (5 bases each). Germline V lookup: CDR1 SGHRS, CDR2 YFSETQ. V was pared by 0 bases and J by 5 bases, with 14 bases between. The CDR3 covers 15 residues. The CDR3 DNA is TGCGCCAGCAGCTTGGCCGGGCAGGGAGTGGAGACCCAGTACTTC. Translation: CASSLAGQGVETQYF.

This rearrangement joins TRBV7-2 to TRBJ1-3; D is possibly TRBD1 (5 bases). The CDR3 runs to 15 residues. V lost 5 bases to trimming and J lost 2 bases, with 13 bases between them. The V gene's germline CDR1 is SGHTA and CDR2 FQGNSA. The CDR3 sequence is CASSPPGTPGNTIYF. For the CDR3, the DNA is TGTGCCAGCAGCCCCCCCGGGACGCCTGGAAACACCATATATTTT.

V is TRBV18 and J is TRBJ2-7, with D possibly being TRBD2 (6 bases). The V gene's germline CDR1 is KGHSH and CDR2 LQKENI. The V end was cut by 5 bases, the J end by 6 bases, with 11 bases between. This CDR3 has 12 residues. CDR3 amino acids: CASSEKGGEQYF. CDR3 sequence (DNA): TGTGCCAGCTCAGAGAAGGGAGGCGAGCAGTACTTC.

This chain links TRBV9 with TRBJ2-5; D not certain. CDR1 and CDR2 from the germline V gene are SGDLS and YYNGEE. Trimming shortened V by 0 bases and J by 1 base, and 10 bases separated the two germline ends. This CDR3 is 15 amino acids long. Written as DNA, the CDR3 is TGTGCCAGCAGCGTAGCCGTCGACTCCCAAGAGACCCAGTACTTC. It translates to CASSVAVDSQETQYF.

Comments on this clone: Because the CDR3 is missing its conserved closing phenylalanine or tryptophan, this is likely a read error. Because the CDR3's place on the DNA is in doubt, the DNA is left out and the CDR3 is given as listed by TCRdb. This chain uses TRBV10-1 with TRBJ2-3; the DNA was not used to check the table's D call, TRBD2. Germline values: CDR1 WNHNN, CDR2 SYGVQD (reference sequence). Counting both end residues, the CDR3 totals 8 amino acids. The chain's CDR3 is CASSVRGC.

This chain joins TRBV28 and TRBJ1-4; no definite D call. The germline gives CDR1 MDHEN, CDR2 SYDVKM. This CDR3 spans 13 amino acids. The V end was cut by 8 bases, the J end by 5 bases, with 12 bases between. CDR3 loop: CASRRIQNEKLFF. The CDR3 DNA reads as TGTGCCAGCCGCCGGATCCAGAATGAAAAACTGTTTTTT.

This clone has a single count. This rearrangement joins TRBV18 to TRBJ1-6; 9 bases agree with TRBD1. The germline V gene has CDR1 KGHSH and CDR2 LQKENI. This CDR3 is 17 amino acids long. V gave up 4 bases and J gave up 8 bases; unmatched junction bases: 12. CDR3 region: CASSQEQGAIEYSPLHF. CDR3 coding DNA: TGTGCCAGCTCACAAGAACAGGGGGCAATAGAGTATTCACCCCTCCACTTT. The full variable domain, with the rest looked up from reference TRBV18 and TRBJ1-6, is NAGVMQNPRHLVRRRGQEARLRCSPMKGHSHVYWYRQLPEEGLKFMVYLQKENIIDESGMPKERFSAEFPKEGPSILRIQQVVRGDSAAYFCASSQEQGAIEYSPLHFGNGTRLTVT.

The V call is TRBV7-3, the J call TRBJ1-2, with TRBD1 as a possible D gene (5 bases). Germline V CDR1 and CDR2: SGHTA, FQGTGA. V lost 5 bases and J 8 bases, leaving 15 bases between the germline ends. The CDR3 is made up of 13 amino acids. This chain's CDR3 is CASSQGGLGGYTF. In DNA form, the CDR3 reads TGTGCCAGCAGCCAGGGAGGGCTCGGGGGCTACACCTTC.

In DNA, the CDR3 is TGTGCCAGCAGCTTGGCCGGGGGCGAGCAGTACTTC. Amino acid sequence: CASSLAGGEQYF. The chain joins TRBV5-6 to TRBJ2-7; weak D call: TRBD2 (6 bases). This CDR3 contains 12 residues. V dropped 0 bases and J dropped 6 bases, with 7 bases sitting between them. CDR1 is SGHDT, CDR2 YYEEEE, per germline.

The CDR3 sequence is CATSALRQESSYNSPLHF. In nucleotides, the CDR3 is TGTGCCACCAGTGCCCTGAGACAGGAAAGCTCCTATAATTCACCCCTCCACTTT. The V and J genes are TRBV24-1 and TRBJ1-6, with TRBD1 as a possible D gene (6 bases). Germline CDR1 and CDR2: KGHDR and SFDVKD. V was shortened by 5 bases and J by 0 bases, with 16 bases between the two germline ends. CDR3 size: 18 residues.

The chain couples TRBV7-9 to TRBJ1-4; the D is unclear. Looked up from germline, CDR1 is SEHNR and CDR2 is FQNEAQ (reference sequence). CDR3 length: 15 amino acids. Trimming shortened V by 1 base and J by 7 bases, and 13 bases separated the two germline ends. The CDR3 reads CASSLVTPGGEKLFF. CDR3 DNA: TGTGCCAGCAGCTTAGTGACACCAGGAGGTGAAAAACTGTTTTTT.

This clone was found a few times. The chain recombines TRBV7-9 with TRBJ1-1; D perhaps matches TRBD1 (6 bases). V lost 5 bases to trimming and J lost 1 base, with 11 bases between them. The CDR3 consists of 14 residues. CDR1 and CDR2 (germline): SEHNR, FQNEAQ (reference sequence). DNA of the CDR3: TGTGCCAGCAGCGCCAGGGGAACGAACACTGAAGCTTTCTTT. It translates to CASSARGTNTEAFF.

V is TRBV7-9 and J is TRBJ1-6; D not certain. V lost 4 bases and J 0 bases, leaving 13 bases between the germline ends. The CDR3 totals 17 residues. Germline V gene sequence: CDR1 SEHNR, CDR2 FQNEAQ (reference sequence). The CDR3 DNA is TGTGCCAGCAGCTCGTCGAGAAGGAGCTCCTATAATTCACCCCTCCACTTT. Protein: CASSSSRRSSYNSPLHF.

The rearrangement joins TRBV27 to TRBJ2-2, with D maybe TRBD2 (6 bases). The V gene lost 6 bases and the J gene lost 5 bases, with 16 bases spanning the gap. CDR1 is MNHEY and CDR2 is SMNVEV in the germline V gene (reference sequence). This CDR3 has 15 amino acids. The CDR3 DNA reads as TGTGCCAGCAGCCGTAAGGTGGAGGGAACCGGGGAGCTGTTTTTT. It is translated as CASSRKVEGTGELFF.

J is TRBJ1-4 and V is TRBV3-1 (or the pseudogene TRBV3-2); no clear D gene. Germline V gene data show CDR1 as LGHDT and CDR2 as YNNKEL (reference sequence). V was cut by 1 base and J by 4 bases, with 10 bases left in between. This CDR3 contains 15 residues. The chain's CDR3 is CASSQGTVHNEKLFF. In DNA form, the CDR3 reads TGTGCCAGCAGCCAAGGGACGGTCCATAATGAAAAACTGTTTTTT.

The gene calls are TRBV4-3 and TRBJ2-3; 10 nucleotides match TRBD1. The germline CDR1 and CDR2 sequences are LGHNA and YSLEER. The ends lost 0 bases at V and 6 bases at J; junction bases unmatched: 6. This CDR3 has 16 amino acids. The CDR3 loop reads CASSQDRGTGDDTQYF. CDR3 in DNA: TGCGCCAGCAGCCAAGATAGAGGGACAGGGGACGATACGCAGTATTTT.

The chain couples TRBV3-1 (or the pseudogene TRBV3-2) to TRBJ1-1; 7 nucleotides line up with TRBD1. J lost 0 bases, V lost 3 bases, and 1 base had no gene match. The CDR3 runs to 14 residues. Per germline, CDR1 LGHDT and CDR2 YNNKEL (reference sequence). Here the CDR3 reads CASSQGQMNTEAFF. The DNA of the CDR3 is TGTGCCAGCAGCCAGGGACAGATGAACACTGAAGCTTTCTTT.

This sequence joins TRBV6-5 and TRBJ1-2; TRBD1 might be the D (5 bases). V lost 1 base and J lost 6, with 12 bases in between. The CDR3 runs to 14 residues. Germline CDR1 MNHEY, CDR2 SVGAGI. CDR3 DNA sequence: TGTGCCAGCAGTTACTTCCAGGGTCCTGATGGCTACACCTTC. This encodes CASSYFQGPDGYTF.

This chain joins TRBV10-1 and TRBJ2-1; 13 nucleotides line up with TRBD2. Germline CDR1 and CDR2: WNHNN and SYGVQD (reference sequence). V dropped 4 bases and J dropped 5; count of bases not matched to a gene: 2. The CDR3 is 15 amino acids. CDR3 in DNA: TGCGCCAGCAGTGGCGGGACTAGCGGGGACAATGAGCAGTTCTTC. Translating gives CASSGGTSGDNEQFF.

The J gene is TRBJ1-1, the V gene TRBV11-2, with a tentative D call TRBD1 (6 bases). The CDR3 consists of 14 residues. Trimming cost V 5 bases and J 0 bases, with 10 bases left between them. Germline V gene data show CDR1 as SGHAT and CDR2 as FQNNGV. The CDR3 nucleotides read TGTGCCAGCAGCCACAGGGTTTTGAACACTGAAGCTTTCTTT. This sequence encodes CASSHRVLNTEAFF. The complete variable domain, with remaining parts taken from reference TRBV11-2 and TRBJ1-1, reads EAGVAQSPRYKIIEKRQSVAFWCNPISGHATLYWYQQILGQGPKLLIQFQNNGVVDDSQLPKDRFSAERLKGVDSTLKIQPAKLEDSAVYLCASSHRVLNTEAFFGQGTRLTVV.

The sample holds a few counts of this clone. The chain joins TRBV2 to TRBJ2-5; 7 bases map to TRBD1. This CDR3 spans 13 amino acids. V dropped 8 bases and J dropped 4; count of bases not matched to a gene: 7. From germline, CDR1 is SNHLY and CDR2 FYNNEI. The DNA of the CDR3 is TGTGCCAGCGGACGGGACAGTAGAGAGACCCAGTACTTC. It yields the protein CASGRDSRETQYF.